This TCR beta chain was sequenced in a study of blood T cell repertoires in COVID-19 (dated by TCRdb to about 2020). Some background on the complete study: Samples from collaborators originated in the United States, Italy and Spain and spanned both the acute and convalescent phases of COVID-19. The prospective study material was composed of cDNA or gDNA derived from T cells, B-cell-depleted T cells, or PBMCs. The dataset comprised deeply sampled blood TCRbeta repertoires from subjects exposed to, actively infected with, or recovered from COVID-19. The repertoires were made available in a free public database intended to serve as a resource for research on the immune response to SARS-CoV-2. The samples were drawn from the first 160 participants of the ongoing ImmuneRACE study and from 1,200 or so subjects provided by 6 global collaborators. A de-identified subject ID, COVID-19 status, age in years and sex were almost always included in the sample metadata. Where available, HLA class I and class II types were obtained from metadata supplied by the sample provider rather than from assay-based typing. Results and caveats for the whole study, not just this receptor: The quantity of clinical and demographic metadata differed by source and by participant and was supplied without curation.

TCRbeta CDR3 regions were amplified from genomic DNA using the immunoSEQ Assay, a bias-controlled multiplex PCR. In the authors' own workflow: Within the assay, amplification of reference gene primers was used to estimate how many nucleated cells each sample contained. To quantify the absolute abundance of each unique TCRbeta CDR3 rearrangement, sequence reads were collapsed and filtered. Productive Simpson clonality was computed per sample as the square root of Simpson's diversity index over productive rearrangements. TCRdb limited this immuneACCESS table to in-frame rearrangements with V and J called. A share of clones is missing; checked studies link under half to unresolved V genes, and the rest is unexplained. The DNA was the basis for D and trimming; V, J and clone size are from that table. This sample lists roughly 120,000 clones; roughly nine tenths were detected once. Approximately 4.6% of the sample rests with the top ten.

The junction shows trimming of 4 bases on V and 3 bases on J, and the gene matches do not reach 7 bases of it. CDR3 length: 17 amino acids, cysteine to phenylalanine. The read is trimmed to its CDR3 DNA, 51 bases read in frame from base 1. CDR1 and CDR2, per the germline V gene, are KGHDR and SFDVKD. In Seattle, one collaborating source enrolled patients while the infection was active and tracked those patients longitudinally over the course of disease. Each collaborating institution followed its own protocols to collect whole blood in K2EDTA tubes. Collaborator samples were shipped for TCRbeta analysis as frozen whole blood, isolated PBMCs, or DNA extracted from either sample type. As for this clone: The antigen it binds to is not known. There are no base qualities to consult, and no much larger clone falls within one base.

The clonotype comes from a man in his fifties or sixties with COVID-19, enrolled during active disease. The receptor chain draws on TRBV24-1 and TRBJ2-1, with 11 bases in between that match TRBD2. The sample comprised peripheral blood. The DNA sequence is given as TGTGCCACCAGTGAGTCCGGGACTAGCGGACACTACAATGAGCAGTTCTTC. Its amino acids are CATSESGTSGHYNEQFF.